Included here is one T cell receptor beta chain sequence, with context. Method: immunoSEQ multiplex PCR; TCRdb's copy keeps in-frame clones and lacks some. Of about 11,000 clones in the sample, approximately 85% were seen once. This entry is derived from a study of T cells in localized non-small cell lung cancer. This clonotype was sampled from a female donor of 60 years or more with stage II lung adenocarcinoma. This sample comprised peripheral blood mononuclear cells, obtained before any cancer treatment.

CDR3: CASSRDGHEKLFF. The CDR3 DNA follows: TGTGCCAGCTCTCGGGACGGCCATGAAAAACTGTTTTTT. The V and J genes are TRBV18 and TRBJ1-4; D is perhaps TRBD1 (5 bases). The V gene's germline CDR1 is KGHSH and CDR2 LQKENI. The CDR3 runs to 13 residues. Trimming took 6 bases from V and 6 from J, leaving 11 bases between them.